These 19 T cell receptor beta chains came from one sample sequenced in a study of cytomegalovirus exposure and HLA in healthy donors. PCR involved 60 Vbeta and 13 Jbeta primers. Some clones are missing from TCRdb's copy, which holds only in-frame ones; the method was immunoSEQ multiplex PCR. The repertoire shows about 210,000 clones; the top ten hold under 1%. The sequenced sample consisted of PBMCs. The receptors derive from a woman aged 25-40 years in good health and CMV-seropositive.

The V call is TRBV7-9, the J call TRBJ1-3, with D maybe TRBD1 (5 bases). Trimming pared 3 bases from V and 4 bases from J, leaving 10 bases between. Germline V lookup: CDR1 SEHNR, CDR2 FQNEAQ (reference sequence). This CDR3 has 14 amino acids. The DNA of the CDR3 is TGTGCCAGCAGCTTCCAGGGATGGGGAAACACCATATATTTT. Amino acid sequence: CASSFQGWGNTIYF.

A word on this clone: This specimen includes other DNA sequences encoding the same CDR3. CDR3 amino acids: CASSRRGEKLFF. The DNA of the CDR3 is TGTGCCAGCAGTCGTCGGGGGGAAAAACTGTTTTTT. This chain joins TRBV28 and TRBJ1-4; the D gene is possibly TRBD1 (5 bases). The germline CDR1 and CDR2 sequences are MDHEN and SYDVKM. This CDR3 has 12 residues. Trimming removed 5 bases at V and 8 bases at J, with 9 bases between.

The chain has TRBV6-5 and TRBJ1-5, with TRBD1 as a possible D gene (5 bases). Germline V gene data show CDR1 as MNHEY and CDR2 as SVGAGI. The CDR3 consists of 12 residues. V lost 7 bases, J lost 7 bases, and 11 bases lay in between. This CDR3 is CASIGQGQPQHF. CDR3 nucleotide sequence: TGTGCCAGCATAGGGCAGGGACAGCCCCAGCATTTT.

V usage is TRBV11-2 and J usage is TRBJ2-2; D is possibly TRBD1 (6 bases). Per the germline V gene, CDR1 is SGHAT and CDR2 is FQNNGV. Trimming shortened V by 3 bases and J by 6 bases, and 14 bases separated the two germline ends. CDR3 length: 15 amino acids. The CDR3 region has the DNA TGTGCCAGCAGCTTTCGGCAGGGACACGCCGGGGAGCTGTTTTTT. Translating it yields CASSFRQGHAGELFF. The whole variable domain, filled in from reference TRBV11-2 and TRBJ2-2, reads EAGVAQSPRYKIIEKRQSVAFWCNPISGHATLYWYQQILGQGPKLLIQFQNNGVVDDSQLPKDRFSAERLKGVDSTLKIQPAKLEDSAVYLCASSFRQGHAGELFFGEGSRLTVL.

The CDR3 region is CASGRQGPQDNEQFF. The DNA for the CDR3 is TGTGCCAGCGGACGACAGGGACCCCAGGACAATGAGCAGTTCTTC. This sequence joins TRBV5-5 and TRBJ2-1, with 7 bases matching TRBD1. CDR1 is SGHKS and CDR2 is YYEKEE in the germline V gene (reference sequence). Trimming took 7 bases from V and 5 from J; bases not matched to a gene: 12. The CDR3 sequence is 15 residues long.

V is TRBV6-4 and J is TRBJ1-1; 8 bases match TRBD1. The CDR3 has 13 residues. V lost 5 bases to trimming and J lost 10 bases; unmatched junction nucleotides: 9. Germline assignment: CDR1 MRHNA and CDR2 SNTAGT. The CDR3: CASSKDRGRGAFF. The CDR3 DNA is TGTGCCAGCAGTAAAGACAGGGGACGCGGAGCTTTCTTT.

This chain joins TRBV7-9 and TRBJ1-2, with no clear D. V gave up 2 bases and J gave up 4 bases, with 11 bases separating them. Germline CDR1 SEHNR, CDR2 FQNEAQ (reference sequence). The CDR3 has 14 amino acids. The CDR3 sequence is CASSLFDGGYGYTF. The CDR3 bases are TGTGCCAGCAGCTTATTCGACGGAGGCTATGGCTACACCTTC.

Here the CDR3 reads CASSTSGTGFGQPQHF. The CDR3 nucleotides read TGTGCCAGCAGCACATCCGGGACAGGGTTTGGTCAGCCCCAGCATTTT. The chain recombines TRBV7-2 with TRBJ1-5, with TRBD1 matching 9 bases. Germline trimming cut 5 bases from V and 6 bases from J; bases unmatched to any gene: 11. This CDR3 has 16 amino acids. Germline assignment: CDR1 SGHTA and CDR2 FQGNSA.

The gene calls are TRBV27 and TRBJ2-7, with D possibly being TRBD2 (6 bases). In germline, CDR1 is MNHEY, CDR2 SMNVEV (reference sequence). V lost 6 bases and J 3 bases, leaving 12 bases between the germline ends. This CDR3 has 13 residues. Here the CDR3 reads CASRRDGGYEQYF. DNA of the CDR3: TGTGCCAGCAGAAGGGACGGGGGCTACGAGCAGTACTTC.

This chain's CDR3 is CASRWTSALQGDTQYF. CDR3 in DNA: TGTGCCAGCAGATGGACTAGCGCCCTGCAGGGAGATACGCAGTATTTT. The chain couples TRBV11-2 to TRBJ2-3; 9 nucleotides line up with TRBD2. CDR1 and CDR2 from the germline V gene are SGHAT and FQNNGV. CDR3 length equals 16 residues. The J segment lost 5 bases and the V segment lost 6 bases, leaving 12 bases of the junction unmatched.

The chain joins TRBV18 to TRBJ2-7, with D maybe TRBD2 (6 bases). CDR1 is KGHSH and CDR2 is LQKENI in the germline V gene. This CDR3 has 14 amino acids. V was cut by 4 bases and J by 1 base, with 11 bases left in between. This chain's CDR3 is CASSRGLTSYEQYF. The CDR3 bases are TGTGCCAGCTCACGGGGACTTACTTCCTACGAGCAGTACTTC. Combining the CDR3 with reference TRBV18 and TRBJ2-7 gives the whole variable domain NAGVMQNPRHLVRRRGQEARLRCSPMKGHSHVYWYRQLPEEGLKFMVYLQKENIIDESGMPKERFSAEFPKEGPSILRIQQVVRGDSAAYFCASSRGLTSYEQYFGPGTRLTVT.

The chain links TRBV10-2 to TRBJ2-1, with TRBD2 matching 8 bases. Per germline, CDR1 WSHSY and CDR2 SAAADI. The CDR3 extends over 16 amino acids. Losses at the gene ends were 2 bases for V and 5 bases for J; bases not matched to a gene: 8. CDR3 sequence: CASSEAELAVNNEQFF. DNA of the CDR3: TGCGCCAGCAGTGAGGCGGAACTAGCGGTCAACAATGAGCAGTTCTTC.

The J gene is TRBJ2-7, the V gene TRBV5-8; D ambiguous. V lost 6 bases to trimming and J lost 12 bases, with 22 bases between them. The CDR3 sequence is 13 residues long. Germline CDR1 reads SGHTS; CDR2 reads YDEGEE. The CDR3 sequence is CASTDLTATPSYF. The DNA for the CDR3 is TGTGCCAGCACCGATCTCACAGCCACCCCTTCGTACTTC. The full variable domain, completed using reference TRBV5-8 and TRBJ2-7, is EAGVTQSPTHLIKTRGQQATLRCSPISGHTSVYWYQQALGLGLQFLLWYDEGEERNRGNFPPRFSGRQFPNYSSELNVNALELEDSALYLCASTDLTATPSYFGPGTRLTVT.

The chain recombines TRBV29-1 with TRBJ2-1, with 8 bases that match TRBD1. V gave up 1 base and J gave up 7 bases; unmatched junction bases: 3. CDR3 length: 13 residues. Germline CDR1 and CDR2: SQVTM and ANQGSEA. The DNA for the CDR3 is TGCAGCGTTGAAGGCACAGGGGGTAATGAGCAGTTCTTC. Encoded protein: CSVEGTGGNEQFF.

This chain joins TRBV28 and TRBJ2-7; D not resolved. The CDR3 extends over 13 amino acids. The germline V gene encodes CDR1 MDHEN and CDR2 SYDVKM. Trimming shortened V by 3 bases and J by 4 bases, and 10 bases separated the two germline ends. In nucleotides, the CDR3 is TGTGCCAGCAGTTTGGGCAGCCGATACGAGCAGTACTTC. Protein product: CASSLGSRYEQYF.

The chain couples TRBV7-9 to TRBJ2-3; no clear D. CDR3 length equals 16 residues. Trimming took off 6 bases at V and 4 bases at J, with 20 bases between the two ends. CDR1 is SEHNR and CDR2 is FQNEAQ in the germline V gene (reference sequence). The DNA of the CDR3 is TGTGCCAGCAGATCTCATATAGCCGACGGCCCAGATACGCAGTATTTT. Translating it yields CASRSHIADGPDTQYF.

The chain recombines TRBV25-1 with TRBJ1-1; D uncertain. V lost 4 bases to trimming and J lost 5 bases, with 11 bases between them. The germline V gene encodes CDR1 MGHDK and CDR2 SYGVNS. There are 13 residues in the CDR3. CDR3 region: CASSVYPDTEAFF. For the CDR3, the DNA is TGTGCCAGCAGTGTCTACCCCGATACTGAAGCTTTCTTT.

The rearrangement links TRBV2 to TRBJ2-5, with D maybe TRBD1 (6 bases). The germline gives CDR1 SNHLY, CDR2 FYNNEI. The ends were cut back, 5 bases at V and 7 bases at J, with 17 bases in the middle. The CDR3 runs 14 residues. The CDR3 DNA follows: TGTGCCAGCAGTTACGCGACTACCAGGGGGACCCAGTACTTC. Protein: CASSYATTRGTQYF.

The chain joins TRBV27 to TRBJ1-1; weak D call: TRBD1 (6 bases). V lost 4 bases and J 1 base, leaving 16 bases between the germline ends. CDR1 MNHEY and CDR2 SMNVEV come from the germline V gene (reference sequence). The CDR3 has 16 residues. The CDR3 sequence: CASSSTSEGENTEAFF. The CDR3 DNA sequence: TGTGCCAGCAGTTCTACCTCAGAGGGGGAGAACACTGAAGCTTTCTTT.